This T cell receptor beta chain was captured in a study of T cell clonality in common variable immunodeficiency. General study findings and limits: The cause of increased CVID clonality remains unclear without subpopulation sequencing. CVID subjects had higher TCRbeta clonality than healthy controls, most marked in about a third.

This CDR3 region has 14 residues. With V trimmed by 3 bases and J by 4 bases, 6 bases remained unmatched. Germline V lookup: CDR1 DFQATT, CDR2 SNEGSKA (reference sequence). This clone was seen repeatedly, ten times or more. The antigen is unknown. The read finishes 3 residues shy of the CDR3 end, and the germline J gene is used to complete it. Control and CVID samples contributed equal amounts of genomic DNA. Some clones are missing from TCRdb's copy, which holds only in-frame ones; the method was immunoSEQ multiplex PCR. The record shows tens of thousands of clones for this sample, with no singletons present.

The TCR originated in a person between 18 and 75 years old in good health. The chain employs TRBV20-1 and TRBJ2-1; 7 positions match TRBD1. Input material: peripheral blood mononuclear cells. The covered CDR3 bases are TGCAGTGCTAGCTCCGGGACAGTTTACAATGAG. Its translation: CSASSGTVYNE. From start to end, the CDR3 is CSASSGTVYNEQFF.